This T cell receptor (beta chain) was sequenced for a study of OX40 agonist ivuxolimab in advanced cancers. Study at large: Previous treatment with anti-PD-1, anti-PD-L1 or anti-CTLA-4 therapy was allowed; about 37% had received some. Study-level points and caveats: Mean expanded clone counts were higher in CD8+ than CD4+ T cells.

As for this clone: Its specificity is unknown.

Only in-frame clones appear in the TCRdb table, and some are missing; sequencing was by immunoSEQ multiplex PCR. In the table there are 60,000 to 70,000 clones, more than 70% of which are singletons. The CDR3 consists of 13 residues. CDR1 and CDR2 from the germline V gene are SGDLS and YYNGEE. V was cut by 6 bases and J by 2 bases, with 10 bases left in between. This TCR came from an adult with an advanced solid tumor such as melanoma, head and neck, liver or kidney cancer. V gene TRBV9 combines with J gene TRBJ2-3; D unresolved. Specimen: CD4+ or CD8+ T cells sorted from blood, collected in a trial of the OX40 agonist ivuxolimab. The CDR3 coding sequence is TGTGCCAGCAATGAACACTCCACAGATACGCAGTATTTT. Translating it yields CASNEHSTDTQYF. The full variable domain, rest sourced from reference TRBV9 and TRBJ2-3, is DSGVTQTPKHLITATGQRVTLRCSPRSGDLSVYWYQQSLDQGLQFLIQYYNGEERAKGNILERFSAQQFPDLHSELNLSSLELGDSALYFCASNEHSTDTQYFGPGTRLTVL.